This T cell receptor beta chain came from a study of T-cell reconstitution after alpha-beta-depleted transplantation in children. Study-level results: The authors attributed T-cell counts and diversity one year after transplant mostly to newly produced T cells. As was reported, about two months after transplant, alpha-beta T cells came from several hundred expanded graft clones.

In this sample, this clonotype turned up a few times. The target antigen is unknown. Preparing the TCRbeta library involved the use of unique molecular identifiers. From the PCR reads, TCRdb called clonotypes with MiXCR, one entry per CDR3 protein. The table includes roughly 74,000 distinct CDR3 sequences, around 18% detected once. V was pared by 3 bases and J by 1 base, with 7 bases between. The germline V gene encodes CDR1 SGHRS and CDR2 YFSETQ. The CDR3 covers 13 residues. This clonotype was obtained from a male patient aged 2-10 years who had a stem cell transplant for acute lymphoblastic leukemia, so the T cells may come from the graft donor. The source was PBMCs, mostly from graft donor cells, collected 360 days after TCRalphabeta/CD19-depleted stem cell transplant. The V and J genes are TRBV5-1 and TRBJ1-1; D not resolved. The DNA of the CDR3 is TGCGCCAGCAGCTGGAGAAGGAACACTGAAGCTTTCTTT. Translation: CASSWRRNTEAFF.